The T cell receptor (beta chain) described here comes from a study of T cell changes during pregnancy in multiple sclerosis. Measured with immunoSEQ multiplex PCR; TCRdb has only the in-frame clones, and not every one. The sample lists about 75,000 clones, over 85% occurring once. The germline V gene has CDR1 SGHAT and CDR2 FQDESV (reference sequence). J lost 4 bases, V lost 1 base, and 9 bases had no gene match. The CDR3 is 17 amino acids. Here the sequenced sample was CD4+ T cells from peripheral blood mononuclear cells, taken after pregnancy. The sequence derives from a female donor with multiple sclerosis, enrolled in a pregnancy study. The chain uses TRBV11-1 and TRBJ2-3; 9 nucleotides align to TRBD2. The CDR3 nucleotides are TGTGCCAGCAGCTTAGGTGCGCTAGCGGGACTGGCAGATACGCAGTATTTT. This gives the protein CASSLGALAGLADTQYF.